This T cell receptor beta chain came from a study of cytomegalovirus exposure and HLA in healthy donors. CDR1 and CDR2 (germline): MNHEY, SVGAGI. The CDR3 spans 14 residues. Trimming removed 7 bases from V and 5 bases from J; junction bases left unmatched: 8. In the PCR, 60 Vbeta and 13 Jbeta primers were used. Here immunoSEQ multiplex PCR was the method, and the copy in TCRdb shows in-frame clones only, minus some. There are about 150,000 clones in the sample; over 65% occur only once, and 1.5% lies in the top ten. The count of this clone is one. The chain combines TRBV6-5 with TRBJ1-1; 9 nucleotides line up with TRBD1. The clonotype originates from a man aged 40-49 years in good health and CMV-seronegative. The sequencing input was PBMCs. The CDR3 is CASTRTGEGTEAFF. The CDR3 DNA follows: TGTGCCAGCACAAGGACAGGGGAAGGAACTGAAGCTTTCTTT.